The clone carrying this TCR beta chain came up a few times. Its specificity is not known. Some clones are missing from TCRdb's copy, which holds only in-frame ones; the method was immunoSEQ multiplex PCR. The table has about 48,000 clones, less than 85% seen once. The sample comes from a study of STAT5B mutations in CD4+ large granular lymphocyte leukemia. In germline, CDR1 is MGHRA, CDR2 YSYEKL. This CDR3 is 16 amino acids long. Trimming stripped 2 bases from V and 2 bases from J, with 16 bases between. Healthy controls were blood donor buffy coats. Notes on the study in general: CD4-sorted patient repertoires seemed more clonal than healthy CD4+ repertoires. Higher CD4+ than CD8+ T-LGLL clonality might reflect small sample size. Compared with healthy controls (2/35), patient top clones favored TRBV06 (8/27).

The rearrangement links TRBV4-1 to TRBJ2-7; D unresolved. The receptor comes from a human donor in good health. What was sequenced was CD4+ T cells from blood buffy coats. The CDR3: CASSQSPAAGAYEQYF. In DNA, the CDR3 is TGCGCCAGCAGCCAAAGTCCGGCAGCAGGAGCCTACGAGCAGTACTTC.